This note documents a single TCR beta chain sequence. No antigen is known for it. The sample is drawn from a study of cytomegalovirus exposure and HLA in healthy donors. Study results and limitations: There were some 150 TCR beta chains listed as cytomegalovirus-associated.

V gave up 6 bases and J gave up 5 bases; unmatched junction bases: 6. The germline gives CDR1 LNHDA, CDR2 SQIVND (reference sequence). The CDR3 runs to 14 residues. Data came from immunoSEQ multiplex PCR; TCRdb stores just in-frame clones and leaves some out. In the table there are 150,000 to 200,000 clones, around nine tenths of which are singletons. The J gene is TRBJ1-4, the V gene TRBV19, with TRBD1 identical over 7 bases. This TCR was sampled from a woman aged 30 to 39 in good health and CMV-seronegative. The sample comprised PBMCs. The CDR3 coding sequence is TGTGCCAGTAGGACACAGGGACAGAATGAAAAACTGTTTTTT. Translated: CASRTQGQNEKLFF.